The 6 T cell receptor beta chains in this list originate from one sample, sequenced in a study of Ad26.COV2.S vaccination and SARS-CoV-2 variants. TCRdb keeps only in-frame clones here, not all; method: immunoSEQ multiplex PCR. The sample has 300,000 to 400,000 clones; roughly 84% are singletons. Treatment noted: 19 received Ad26.COV2.S at low or high dose, single or two shots; about 5 received placebo; per-sample allocation not given. Each sample was drawn 63 days after the first injection (of vaccine or placebo). Sequencing was performed on peripheral blood, taken in a trial of Ad26.COV2.S vaccine versus placebo. The receptors derive from a person between 18 and 65 years old who received the Ad26.COV2.S COVID-19 vaccine or a placebo.

The rearrangement links TRBV18 to TRBJ1-2; 7 bases are a match to TRBD1. CDR3 length: 16 amino acids. The trim removed 6 bases at V and 0 bases at J, leaving 10 bases unmatched. CDR1 and CDR2 (germline): KGHSH, LQKENI. CDR3: CASSKQGPMPNYGYTF. Here the CDR3 DNA reads TGTGCCAGCTCCAAACAGGGGCCGATGCCTAACTATGGCTACACCTTC.

The rearrangement uses TRBV30 and TRBJ2-7, with 8 bases lining up with TRBD1. The CDR3 totals 12 residues. The V and J ends lost 5 bases and 3 bases, in that order; junction bases with no gene match: 3. Germline CDR1 and CDR2: GTSNPN and SVGIG (reference sequence). The CDR3 sequence: CAWHTGGYEQYF. CDR3 coding DNA: TGTGCCTGGCACACAGGGGGCTACGAGCAGTACTTC.

The chain carries TRBV25-1 and TRBJ2-7; D not resolved. This CDR3 is built from 11 residues. Germline CDR1 is MGHDK and CDR2 is SYGVNS. Trimming removed 10 bases from V and 2 bases from J, with 9 bases in between. DNA of the CDR3: TGTGCCACCTTCGGCCCCTACGAGCAGTACTTC. Protein sequence: CATFGPYEQYF.

The chain couples TRBV11-2 to TRBJ2-1; D tentatively fits TRBD1 or TRBD2 (6 bases each). CDR3 length: 15 residues. The V gene lost 6 bases and the J gene lost 9 bases, with 21 bases spanning the gap. Germline CDR1 and CDR2: SGHAT and FQNNGV. CDR3 residues: CASSFSLGGSGEQFF. The CDR3 DNA sequence: TGTGCCAGCAGTTTTAGCTTGGGGGGCTCGGGTGAGCAGTTCTTC.

The chain employs TRBV9 and TRBJ2-3, with D possibly being TRBD1 or TRBD2 (5 bases each). Germline V gene data show CDR1 as SGDLS and CDR2 as YYNGEE. The length of the CDR3 is 15 residues. Trimming pared 0 bases from V and 5 bases from J, leaving 13 bases between. CDR3 sequence (DNA): TGTGCCAGCAGCGTAGATTCAGGGACGGGAGATACGCAGTATTTT. Translation gives CASSVDSGTGDTQYF.

This clone showed up just a few times. The genes are TRBV4-2 and TRBJ1-6; D is uncertain. The CDR3 runs to 15 residues. Trimming left V 0 bases short and J 9 bases short, with 12 bases between. Germline lookup yields CDR1 LGHNA and CDR2 YNFKEQ. The CDR3 DNA reads as TGTGCCAGCAGCCAAGATATGAGTCCTCGTTCACCCCTCCACTTT. Its protein is CASSQDMSPRSPLHF.